The count of the clone carrying this TCR beta chain is one. This sample was included in a study of blood T cells in healthy people across ages. Per individual sample, total RNA of at least 6 micrograms was extracted. Trimming removed 5 bases at V and 0 bases at J, with 11 bases between. The length of the CDR3 is 15 residues. Germline assignment: CDR1 LNHNV and CDR2 YYDKDF (reference sequence). Primed by a sample-barcoded 5' primer and a J-beta primer mix, a second PCR proceeded for 7 to 11 cycles. TCRdb itself ran the 5' RACE reads through MiXCR, one entry per CDR3 protein. This table holds about 720,000 distinct CDR3 sequences, around a fifth found once.

The chain has TRBV15 and TRBJ1-5; weak D call: TRBD1 (5 bases). This clonotype was obtained from a man aged 65 to 85 in good health. The sample consisted of blood. DNA of the CDR3: TGTGCCACCAGCGCCGGGACTACTAGCAATCAGCCCCAGCATTTT. It specifies CATSAGTTSNQPQHF.